This T cell receptor beta chain is from a study of OX40 agonist ivuxolimab in advanced cancers. Study context: Patients' therapy was ivuxolimab, an antibody that acts as an agonist of OX40 (CD134). Dose-escalation patients suffered from hepatocellular carcinoma, melanoma, renal cell or head and neck cancer.

For this clone: The antigen remains unidentified.

The CDR3 runs 15 residues. The V and J ends lost 4 bases and 7 bases, in that order; junction bases with no gene match: 9. Study-level points and caveats: Clonal expansion was seen in CD4+ and CD8+ blood T cells by week 6 at 0.1 to 3.0 mg/kg.

Assay used: immunoSEQ multiplex PCR; TCRdb lists only in-frame clones, some missing. Among about 89,000 clones listed, roughly 90% were seen once. Drawing of blood for sampling happened at baseline, at cycle 4 day 1, and at cycle 7 day 1. The chain carries TRBV7-1 and TRBJ2-7, with 11 bases fitting TRBD2. TRBV7-1 is filed as an ORF, its function uncertain. The sequencing used CD4+ or CD8+ T cells sorted from blood, collected in a trial of the OX40 agonist ivuxolimab. This clonotype was obtained from an adult with an advanced solid tumor such as melanoma, head and neck, liver or kidney cancer. The CDR3 coding sequence is TGTGCCAGCAGCTTGGGGACTAGCGGACTAGGGGAGCAGTACTTC. Translation gives CASSLGTSGLGEQYF.